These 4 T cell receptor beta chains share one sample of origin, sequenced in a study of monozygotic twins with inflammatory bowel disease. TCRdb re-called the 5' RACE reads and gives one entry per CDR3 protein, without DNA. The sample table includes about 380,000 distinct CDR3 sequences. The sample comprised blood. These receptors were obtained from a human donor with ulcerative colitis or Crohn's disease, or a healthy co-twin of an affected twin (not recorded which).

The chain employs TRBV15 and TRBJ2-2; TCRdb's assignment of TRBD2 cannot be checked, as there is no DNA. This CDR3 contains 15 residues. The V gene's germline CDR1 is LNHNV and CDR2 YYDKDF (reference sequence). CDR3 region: CATTWTSGGVGELFF. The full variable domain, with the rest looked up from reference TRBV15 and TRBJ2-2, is DAMVIQNPRYQVTQFGKPVTLSCSQTLNHNVMYWYQQKSSQAPKLLFHYYDKDFNNEADTPDNFQSRRPNTSFCFLDIRSPGLGDTAMYLCATTWTSGGVGELFFGEGSRLTVL.

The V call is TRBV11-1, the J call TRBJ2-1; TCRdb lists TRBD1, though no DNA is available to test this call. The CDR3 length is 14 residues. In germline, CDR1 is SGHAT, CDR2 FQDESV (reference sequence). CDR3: CASVKTGFWNEQFF.

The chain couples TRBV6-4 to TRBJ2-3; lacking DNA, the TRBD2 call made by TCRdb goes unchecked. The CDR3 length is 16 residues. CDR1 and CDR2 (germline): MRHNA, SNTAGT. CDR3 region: CAIPRTSGGRSDTQYF.

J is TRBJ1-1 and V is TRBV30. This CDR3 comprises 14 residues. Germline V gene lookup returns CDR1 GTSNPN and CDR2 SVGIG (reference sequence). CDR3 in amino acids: CAWSIGVMNTEAFF.